What follows are 26 T cell receptor beta chains derived from one specimen sequenced in a study of CD8 T cells in Susac syndrome. Random hexamers served to reverse transcribe roughly 0.5 to 1 ug RNA. TCRdb re-analysed the immunoSEQ multiplex PCR reads in MiXCR, keeping a single row per CDR3 protein. The table records 180,000 or so distinct CDR3 sequences, around 94% of them present only once. What was sequenced was CD4+ T cells from PBMCs. These receptors all come from a human donor in good health.

This clonotype was seen a handful of times. This rearrangement joins TRBV19 to TRBJ1-1; D remains ambiguous. Germline V gives CDR1 LNHDA, CDR2 SQIVND (reference sequence). CDR3 size: 12 residues. V lost 6 bases, J lost 3 bases, and 8 bases lay in between. The CDR3 sequence: CASRVRDTEAFF. DNA of the CDR3: TGTGCCAGTAGGGTCCGAGACACTGAAGCTTTCTTT.

V usage is TRBV3-1 and J usage is TRBJ1-1; D uncertain. Germline CDR1 LGHDT, CDR2 YNNKEL (reference sequence). The CDR3 runs 13 residues. V lost 0 bases to trimming and J lost 11 bases, with 13 bases between them. CDR3 in amino acids: CASSQEARVAAFF. DNA for the CDR3: TGTGCCAGCAGCCAAGAAGCTCGAGTCGCGGCTTTCTTT.

This chain uses TRBV20-1 with TRBJ2-1, with TRBD1 identical over 9 bases. V shed 4 bases and J 6 bases; nucleotides not matched to a gene: 7. This CDR3 is built from 14 residues. Germline V lookup: CDR1 DFQATT, CDR2 SNEGSKA (reference sequence). CDR3 protein: CSANPGQGSNEQFF. CDR3 nucleotide sequence: TGCAGTGCTAACCCGGGACAGGGTAGCAATGAGCAGTTCTTC.

The chain recombines TRBV20-1 with TRBJ2-5, with D maybe TRBD2 (7 bases). Looked up from germline, CDR1 is DFQATT and CDR2 is SNEGSKA (reference sequence). The CDR3 sequence is 14 residues long. Between the trimmed V and J ends, which lost 0 bases and 6 bases, there was a span of 14 bases. The CDR3 protein is CSARDGGAWKTQYF. Written as DNA, the CDR3 is TGCAGTGCTAGAGATGGGGGGGCATGGAAGACCCAGTACTTC.

The CDR3 coding sequence is TGTGCCAGCTCACCTAACCCTTACGGGCCCGAGGATGGCTACACCTTC. Residues: CASSPNPYGPEDGYTF. The chain recombines TRBV18 with TRBJ1-2; D is ambiguous. Germline CDR1 and CDR2: KGHSH and LQKENI. Between the trimmed V and J ends, which lost 3 bases and 6 bases, there was a span of 20 bases. The CDR3 consists of 16 residues.

CDR3 nucleotide sequence: TGTGCCAGCAGACCTCGACAGGGAGGCTATGGCTACACCTTC. Translating it yields CASRPRQGGYGYTF. The chain has TRBV21-1 and TRBJ1-2; TRBD1 is the table's D call, not checked against the DNA. TRBV21-1 is a known pseudogene. The CDR3 has 14 residues.

This chain uses TRBV15 with TRBJ2-1; 9 positions match TRBD2. This CDR3 comprises 15 residues. CDR1 is LNHNV and CDR2 is YYDKDF in the germline V gene (reference sequence). J lost 4 bases, V lost 0 bases, and 1 base had no gene match. CDR3 in amino acids: CATSREAGGYNEQFF. CDR3 DNA sequence: TGTGCCACCAGCAGAGAAGCGGGGGGTTACAATGAGCAGTTCTTC.

This rearrangement joins TRBV15 to TRBJ2-7; D may be TRBD1 or TRBD2 (5 bases each). With 0 bases removed from V and 5 bases from J, the gap between germline ends came to 8 bases. The CDR3 length is 13 residues. Per germline, CDR1 LNHNV and CDR2 YYDKDF (reference sequence). The DNA for the CDR3 is TGTGCCACCAGCAGAGATGGGGGAGACGAGCAGTACTTC. Translated: CATSRDGGDEQYF. The entire variable domain, with the rest obtained from reference TRBV15 and TRBJ2-7, is as follows: DAMVIQNPRYQVTQFGKPVTLSCSQTLNHNVMYWYQQKSSQAPKLLFHYYDKDFNNEADTPDNFQSRRPNTSFCFLDIRSPGLGDTAMYLCATSRDGGDEQYFGPGTRLTVT.

The chain recombines TRBV3-1 with TRBJ1-4, with D uncertain. The V and J ends lost 4 bases and 8 bases respectively, with 14 bases between them. The germline V gene encodes CDR1 LGHDT and CDR2 YNNKEL (reference sequence). The CDR3 is made up of 14 amino acids. CDR3 sequence (DNA): TGTGCCAGCAGCCTTAGGACCTTTGAGGAAAAACTGTTTTTT. It codes for CASSLRTFEEKLFF.

The V call is TRBV9, the J call TRBJ2-3; no clear D gene. CDR3 length equals 15 residues. V was trimmed by 2 bases and J by 0 bases, leaving 10 bases between them. Germline values: CDR1 SGDLS, CDR2 YYNGEE. In nucleotides, the CDR3 is TGTGCCAGCAGCGTCAAAGGTGGCAGCACAGATACGCAGTATTTT. The encoded protein is CASSVKGGSTDTQYF.

The chain carries TRBV4-3 and TRBJ2-5; TRBD2 is a possible D gene (6 bases). Trimming shortened V by 1 base and J by 9 bases, and 24 bases separated the two germline ends. CDR1 LGHNA and CDR2 YSLEER come from the germline V gene. The CDR3 contains 17 residues. This chain's CDR3 is CASSQGNGGTFPRAQYF. The CDR3 DNA reads as TGCGCCAGCAGCCAAGGAAATGGTGGGACTTTTCCCCGGGCCCAGTACTTC.

This chain uses TRBV7-2 with TRBJ2-5; D call uncertain. The CDR3 length is 15 residues. V was pared by 5 bases and J by 4 bases, with 17 bases between. CDR1 is SGHTA, CDR2 FQGNSA, per germline. The chain's CDR3 is CASSLSGAFGETQYF. CDR3 nucleotide sequence: TGTGCCAGCAGCCTATCCGGCGCTTTCGGAGAGACCCAGTACTTC.

CDR3 loop: CATSRESGRYEQYF. The CDR3 DNA sequence: TGTGCCACCAGCAGAGAGAGCGGTCGCTACGAGCAGTACTTC. V gene TRBV15 combines with J gene TRBJ2-7, with a tentative D call TRBD2 (5 bases). The length of the CDR3 is 14 residues. V shed 0 bases and J shed 3 bases, with 9 bases lying between them. CDR1 and CDR2 from the germline V gene are LNHNV and YYDKDF (reference sequence).

DNA for the CDR3: TGTGCCTGGGAAAAGGGGGCCCCCGCAGGAAATGAGCAGTTCTTC. It specifies CAWEKGAPAGNEQFF. The chain has TRBV30 and TRBJ2-1; 7 bases map to TRBD1. The CDR3 has 15 residues. The ends lost 5 bases at V and 7 bases at J; junction bases unmatched: 14. Germline lookup yields CDR1 GTSNPN and CDR2 SVGIG (reference sequence).

This clonotype has a single count. The chain couples TRBV28 to TRBJ1-2; 8 bases are a match to TRBD1. The CDR3 runs 15 residues. V dropped 5 bases and J dropped 8; count of bases not matched to a gene: 13. Germline V lookup: CDR1 MDHEN, CDR2 SYDVKM. The CDR3 region is CASSNGQGVWYGYTF. The CDR3 coding sequence is TGTGCCAGCAGTAACGGACAGGGTGTTTGGTACGGCTACACCTTC.

The chain recombines TRBV4-3 with TRBJ2-3; D is possibly TRBD2 (5 bases). The CDR3 is 14 amino acids. The V gene's germline CDR1 is LGHNA and CDR2 YSLEER. The germline V and J ends were trimmed by 6 bases and 8 bases, with 18 bases remaining between them. Here the CDR3 reads CASSGSHPRGTQYF. CDR3 in DNA: TGCGCCAGCAGTGGCTCACACCCTCGGGGTACGCAGTATTTT.

V gene TRBV7-2 combines with J gene TRBJ1-6, with a tentative D call TRBD1 (5 bases). Trimming took off 7 bases at V and 6 bases at J, with 13 bases between the two ends. This CDR3 comprises 14 residues. Germline CDR1 is SGHTA and CDR2 is FQGNSA. The CDR3: CASTPTAFNSPLHF. The CDR3 bases are TGTGCCAGCACCCCGACAGCTTTTAATTCACCCCTCCACTTT. Full variable domain (remainder filled in from reference TRBV7-2 and TRBJ1-6): GAGVSQSPSNKVTEKGKDVELRCDPISGHTALYWYRQSLGQGLEFLIYFQGNSAPDKSGLPSDRFSAERTGGSVSTLTIQRTQQEDSAVYLCASTPTAFNSPLHFGNGTRLTVT.

This chain links TRBV7-8 with TRBJ1-5; D call uncertain. Trimming shortened V by 5 bases and J by 1 base, and 12 bases separated the two germline ends. This CDR3 region has 15 residues. Germline-derived CDR1 and CDR2 are SGHVS and FQNEAQ. The CDR3 DNA reads as TGTGCCAGCAGCCTGACCTCAATGAGCAATCAGCCCCAGCATTTT. Amino acid sequence: CASSLTSMSNQPQHF.

The chain recombines TRBV15 with TRBJ2-7; D ambiguous. CDR3 length: 13 residues. The V end was cut by 1 base, the J end by 0 bases, with 4 bases between. Germline loops: CDR1 LNHNV, CDR2 YYDKDF (reference sequence). The CDR3 sequence: CATSRGSSYEQYF. The CDR3 nucleotides read TGTGCCACCAGCAGAGGCAGCTCCTACGAGCAGTACTTC.

The rearrangement links TRBV25-1 to TRBJ2-7; D is tentatively TRBD1 or TRBD2 (5 bases each). With 7 bases removed from V and 5 bases from J, the gap between germline ends came to 15 bases. Looked up from germline, CDR1 is MGHDK and CDR2 is SYGVNS. The length of the CDR3 is 13 residues. CDR3 bases: TGTGCCAGCACCGGGACGGGGCGGCACGAGCAGTACTTC. The encoded protein is CASTGTGRHEQYF.

This chain links TRBV6-5 with TRBJ1-2; D perhaps matches TRBD1 (5 bases). The CDR3 runs 13 residues. V lost 6 bases to trimming and J lost 3 bases, with 11 bases between them. Germline CDR1 MNHEY, CDR2 SVGAGI. CDR3 loop: CASRAGGDYGYTF. In DNA form, the CDR3 reads TGTGCCAGCAGGGCGGGGGGAGACTATGGCTACACCTTC.

J is TRBJ1-1 and V is TRBV7-8; D remains unclear. This CDR3 is 14 amino acids long. V lost 7 bases and J 0 bases, leaving 12 bases between the germline ends. Germline V gives CDR1 SGHVS, CDR2 FQNEAQ. The CDR3 is CASKGGIVNTEAFF. CDR3 bases: TGTGCCAGCAAAGGAGGCATAGTGAACACTGAAGCTTTCTTT.

This chain uses TRBV6-1 with TRBJ1-6; D possibly corresponds to TRBD1 (6 bases). Germline V lookup: CDR1 MNHNS, CDR2 SASEGT. The V and J ends lost 5 bases and 0 bases respectively, with 17 bases between them. This CDR3 has 18 residues. CDR3 in amino acids: CASSQRPDSNSYNSPLHF. The CDR3 nucleotides are TGTGCCAGCAGTCAACGGCCGGACAGCAACTCCTATAATTCACCCCTCCACTTT.

CDR3 in amino acids: CASSPSAADYGYTF. In DNA form, the CDR3 reads TGTGCCAGCTCACCCTCCGCCGCGGACTATGGCTACACCTTC. The genes are TRBV18 and TRBJ1-2; D not resolved. The CDR3 loop spans 14 amino acids. Trimming removed 3 bases from V and 3 bases from J, with 11 bases in between. The germline gives CDR1 KGHSH, CDR2 LQKENI.

This clonotype has more than one count but fewer than ten. V usage is TRBV9 and J usage is TRBJ2-3; D remains unclear. The V gene lost 0 bases and the J gene lost 1 base, with 6 bases spanning the gap. Germline V lookup: CDR1 SGDLS, CDR2 YYNGEE. The CDR3 is 14 amino acids. CDR3 protein: CASSVGTGTDTQYF. CDR3 DNA sequence: TGTGCCAGCAGCGTAGGCACCGGCACAGATACGCAGTATTTT. The whole variable domain, filled in from reference TRBV9 and TRBJ2-3, reads DSGVTQTPKHLITATGQRVTLRCSPRSGDLSVYWYQQSLDQGLQFLIQYYNGEERAKGNILERFSAQQFPDLHSELNLSSLELGDSALYFCASSVGTGTDTQYFGPGTRLTVL.

This chain connects TRBV28 to TRBJ2-3; perhaps TRBD1 as D (7 bases). CDR1 and CDR2 (germline): MDHEN, SYDVKM. V was cut by 6 bases and J by 0 bases, with 13 bases left in between. There are 15 residues in the CDR3. DNA of the CDR3: TGTGCCAGCAGGGAGACAGGGACTAGCACAGATACGCAGTATTTT. As protein: CASRETGTSTDTQYF.